This T cell receptor beta chain was profiled in a study of regulatory T cells in long-lasting Graves disease. Arm-PCR of CDR3 regions and iRepertoire HTBI primers were the basis on which TCR beta libraries were built. TCRdb used MiXCR to reprocess the multiplex PCR reads, holding one entry per CDR3 protein. The sample shows hundreds of thousands of distinct CDR3 sequences, less than 20% of them seen only once. The time point denotes: newly diagnosed GD, antithyroid drugs for less than 3 months. The TCR library was made from RNA extracted from PBMCs. The same data also contributed to another study, on T cells in Graves' hyperthyroidism and ophthalmopathy. Per that paper: Reasons for excluding patients were uncontrolled infection, other autoimmune disease, pregnancy or lactation.

This receptor was obtained from a woman aged 30 to 39 with Graves disease. Specimen: peripheral blood mononuclear cells (PBMCs), collected at new diagnosis, from a patient treated with antithyroid drugs.

The CDR3 region is CASREPGQGHYEQFF. In DNA, the CDR3 is TGTGCCAGCAGAGAACCGGGACAGGGCCACTATGAGCAGTTCTTC. The V and J genes are TRBV6-1 and TRBJ2-1; 9 nucleotides align to TRBD1. The J segment lost 8 bases and the V segment lost 6 bases, leaving 11 bases of the junction unmatched. This CDR3 is 15 amino acids long. Germline lookup yields CDR1 MNHNS and CDR2 SASEGT.